Below, 18 T cell receptor beta chains from the same sample are listed, as sequenced in a study of identical twins. TCRdb reprocessed the 5' RACE reads with MiXCR, giving one entry per CDR3 protein. The repertoire includes about 920,000 distinct CDR3 sequences, around an eighth of them detected once, and about 1.5% sits in the top ten. These sequences were also reported in another study, on yellow fever vaccine responses in identical twins.

The sample comprised PBMCs. The receptors were gathered from a woman aged 18-29 years in good health.

The chain combines TRBV11-2 with TRBJ2-1, with 13 bases matching TRBD2. The CDR3 length is 17 residues. Germline CDR1 reads SGHAT; CDR2 reads FQNNGV. The trim removed 3 bases at V and 7 bases at J, leaving 9 bases unmatched. CDR3 coding DNA: TGTGCCAGCAGCTTCAGTCAGGGACTAGCGGGGTCAAATGAGCAGTTCTTC. Translating gives CASSFSQGLAGSNEQFF. Full variable domain (remainder filled in from reference TRBV11-2 and TRBJ2-1): EAGVAQSPRYKIIEKRQSVAFWCNPISGHATLYWYQQILGQGPKLLIQFQNNGVVDDSQLPKDRFSAERLKGVDSTLKIQPAKLEDSAVYLCASSFSQGLAGSNEQFFGPGTRLTVL.

This clonotype was seen a few times. CDR3 coding DNA: TGTGCCAGCAGTTACAGGCAGAGAGGATACGAGCAGTACTTC. This gives the protein CASSYRQRGYEQYF. The chain is built from TRBV6-5 and TRBJ2-7; D is ambiguous. This CDR3 has 14 amino acids. Trimming cost V 2 bases and J 4 bases, with 12 bases left between them. Germline values: CDR1 MNHEY, CDR2 SVGAGI.

CDR3 protein: CSALKLPRNEQFF. The DNA of the CDR3 is TGCAGCGCACTTAAACTACCCCGCAATGAGCAGTTCTTC. V usage is TRBV29-1 and J usage is TRBJ2-1; D not certain. CDR1 and CDR2 from the germline V gene are SQVTM and ANQGSEA. The V end lost 7 bases, the J end lost 6 bases, and 16 bases lay between the germline ends. The CDR3 totals 13 residues.

This clonotype turned up a few times. The gene calls are TRBV5-1 and TRBJ2-5; 9 nucleotides align to TRBD1. CDR1 is SGHRS, CDR2 YFSETQ, per germline. V gave up 4 bases and J gave up 5 bases; unmatched junction bases: 18. The CDR3 spans 18 residues. The CDR3 protein is CASSPSLQGAQILETQYF. CDR3 in DNA: TGCGCCAGCAGCCCTTCATTACAGGGGGCGCAAATTTTGGAGACCCAGTACTTC.

This clonotype was seen only a few times. This chain uses TRBV10-2 with TRBJ1-1, with TRBD1 matching over 9 bases. Germline V gene data show CDR1 as WSHSY and CDR2 as SAAADI. Trimming at V came to 7 bases and at J to 5 bases, leaving 8 bases not matched to a gene. CDR3 length: 14 amino acids. The CDR3 loop is CASNTGTGRTEAFF. As DNA, the CDR3 is TGCGCCAGCAATACGGGGACAGGGAGGACTGAAGCTTTCTTT.

J is TRBJ2-7 and V is TRBV19; 9 nucleotides match TRBD1. The V segment lost 5 bases and the J segment 7 bases; nucleotides outside the gene matches: 6. In germline, CDR1 is LNHDA, CDR2 SQIVND (reference sequence). The CDR3 runs 13 residues. The CDR3 DNA reads as TGTGCCAGTAGTGAACAGGGGGCTTGGGAGCAGTACTTC. Amino acid sequence: CASSEQGAWEQYF.

Ten or more counts support this clonotype. The genes are TRBV7-6 and TRBJ2-1, with D unresolved. The germline CDR1 and CDR2 sequences are SGHVS and FNYEAQ. The CDR3 spans 14 residues. V lost 1 base and J lost 8, with 12 bases in between. In DNA form, the CDR3 reads TGTGCCAGCAGCTTAGACCTAGGTTCCCATGAGCAGTTCTTC. This sequence encodes CASSLDLGSHEQFF.

This sequence joins TRBV19 and TRBJ2-5; D might be TRBD2 (6 bases). Between the trimmed V and J ends, which lost 9 bases and 5 bases, there was a span of 10 bases. This CDR3 has 11 residues. Per germline, CDR1 LNHDA and CDR2 SQIVND (reference sequence). The CDR3 sequence: CASAAGETQYF. The CDR3 DNA follows: TGTGCCAGCGCGGCGGGGGAGACCCAGTACTTC.

This clonotype was detected a few times. The J gene is TRBJ2-1, the V gene TRBV27; D remains unclear. Germline CDR1 and CDR2: MNHEY and SMNVEV (reference sequence). V lost 2 bases and J lost 3, with 11 bases in between. There are 15 residues in the CDR3. The CDR3 coding sequence is TGTGCCAGCAGTTTACAAGGGTCAATCTACAATGAGCAGTTCTTC. Encoded protein: CASSLQGSIYNEQFF.

This clonotype was detected only a few times. The genes are TRBV2 and TRBJ2-5; D is ambiguous. The V end was cut by 4 bases, the J end by 6 bases, with 3 bases between. From germline, CDR1 is SNHLY and CDR2 FYNNEI. The CDR3 loop spans 10 amino acids. The CDR3: CASSVQTQYF. For the CDR3, the DNA is TGTGCCAGCAGTGTACAGACCCAGTACTTC.

In this sample, this clonotype turned up a few times. J is TRBJ2-2 and V is TRBV28, with a tentative D call TRBD1 (6 bases). The CDR3 is made up of 15 amino acids. V lost 7 bases to trimming and J lost 4 bases, with 16 bases between them. Germline CDR1 and CDR2: MDHEN and SYDVKM. Here the CDR3 reads CASTAQDRVTGELFF. CDR3 DNA sequence: TGTGCCAGCACGGCCCAGGACAGAGTCACCGGGGAGCTGTTTTTT.

There are a few counts of this clonotype. This rearrangement joins TRBV5-1 to TRBJ2-3, with TRBD1 matching over 11 bases. Trimming took 7 bases from V and 5 from J; bases not matched to a gene: 9. This CDR3 contains 15 residues. The germline CDR1 and CDR2 sequences are SGHRS and YFSETQ. CDR3 in amino acids: CASARTGGLVDTQYF. The CDR3 DNA is TGCGCCAGCGCCCGGACAGGGGGCCTAGTAGATACGCAGTATTTT.

This clonotype was recorded a few times. The V call is TRBV10-3, the J call TRBJ2-1; 11 bases align to TRBD2. The CDR3 sequence is 16 residues long. From germline, CDR1 is ENHRY and CDR2 SYGVKD. Trimming cost V 4 bases and J 8 bases; bases outside gene matches: 10. DNA of the CDR3: TGTGCCATCAGTGGACTACTAGCGGGAGCGGCGGATGAGCAGTTCTTC. Its protein is CAISGLLAGAADEQFF.

This sequence joins TRBV2 and TRBJ2-7; TRBD1 is a possible D gene (5 bases). In germline, CDR1 is SNHLY, CDR2 FYNNEI. The germline V and J ends were trimmed by 4 bases and 2 bases, with 9 bases remaining between them. The CDR3 runs to 13 residues. CDR3 bases: TGTGCCAGCAGTGTCCAGGGAACCTACGAGCAGTACTTC. Translation: CASSVQGTYEQYF.

The CDR3 coding sequence is TGTGCCAGCAGTTTCCAGACAGGGGGAGGCTCTGGGGCCAACGTCCTGACTTTC. It codes for CASSFQTGGGSGANVLTF. V and J are TRBV27 and TRBJ2-6; TRBD1 matches at 9 bases. CDR1 is MNHEY and CDR2 is SMNVEV in the germline V gene (reference sequence). Unmatched junction bases numbered 6, after V lost 3 bases and J lost 0 bases. The CDR3 runs to 18 residues. The variable domain in full, completed from reference TRBV27 and TRBJ2-6, reads EAQVTQNPRYLITVTGKKLTVTCSQNMNHEYMSWYRQDPGLGLRQIYYSMNVEVTDKGDVPEGYKVSRKEKRNFPLILESPSPNQTSLYFCASSFQTGGGSGANVLTFGAGSRLTVL.

This clonotype was picked up a small number of times. This rearrangement joins TRBV20-1 to TRBJ2-2; a possible D gene is TRBD1 (6 bases). The CDR3 spans 15 residues. V dropped 3 bases and J dropped 3 bases, with 14 bases sitting between them. Germline lookup yields CDR1 DFQATT and CDR2 SNEGSKA (reference sequence). Here the CDR3 reads CSARGLGTHTGELFF. CDR3 nucleotides: TGCAGTGCTAGGGGCTTGGGGACACACACCGGGGAGCTGTTTTTT.

This clonotype came up a few times. This sequence joins TRBV20-1 and TRBJ2-7; no clear D gene. The CDR3 totals 12 residues. The V gene lost 6 bases and the J gene lost 5 bases, with 14 bases spanning the gap. CDR1 is DFQATT and CDR2 is SNEGSKA in the germline V gene (reference sequence). CDR3 DNA sequence: TGCAGTGCCATCTTGGTCGGTGACGAGCAGTACTTC. Its translation: CSAILVGDEQYF.

The rearrangement links TRBV24-1 to TRBJ2-7, with a weak D call TRBD1 (6 bases). Germline assignment: CDR1 KGHDR and CDR2 SFDVKD. V shed 4 bases and J shed 3 bases, with 12 bases lying between them. CDR3 length equals 14 residues. CDR3 nucleotides: TGTGCCACCAGTGAACCAACAGGGAGCTACGAGCAGTACGTC. Translated: CATSEPTGSYEQYV.